The 29 T cell receptor beta chains below all came from one sample that was sequenced in a study of OX40 agonist ivuxolimab in advanced cancers. The method was immunoSEQ multiplex PCR; TCRdb's version includes in-frame clones alone and lacks a portion of them. The sample includes some 83,000 clones, approximately 88% of them seen just once. The sequencing used CD4+ or CD8+ T cells sorted from blood, collected in a trial of the OX40 agonist ivuxolimab. The receptor set was obtained from an adult with an advanced solid tumor such as melanoma, head and neck, liver or kidney cancer.

The rearrangement uses TRBV6-5 and TRBJ2-5; no clear D. Germline V lookup: CDR1 MNHEY, CDR2 SVGAGI. The length of the CDR3 is 11 residues. Trimming shortened V by 2 bases and J by 6 bases, and 4 bases separated the two germline ends. The CDR3 sequence: CASSYAKTQYF. The CDR3 DNA reads TGTGCCAGCAGTTACGCGAAGACCCAGTACTTC.

This chain uses TRBV18 with TRBJ1-4; 7 nucleotides match TRBD1. From germline, CDR1 is KGHSH and CDR2 LQKENI. After removal of 3 bases from V and 5 bases from J, the junction contained 0 bases not matched to a gene. The CDR3 is made up of 13 amino acids. The chain's CDR3 is CASSPDRNEKLFF. Written as DNA, the CDR3 is TGTGCCAGCTCACCGGACAGGAATGAAAAACTGTTTTTT.

This clone was detected once. The CDR3 region has the DNA TGTGCCAGCAGCCAGGGACAGGGCACTGAAGCTTTCTTT. Translated, it gives CASSQGQGTEAFF. The chain employs TRBV7-6 and TRBJ1-1; TRBD1 agrees at 9 bases. The germline V gene has CDR1 SGHVS and CDR2 FNYEAQ. V was clipped by 5 bases and J by 4 bases; unmatched bases: 2. CDR3 length: 13 residues.

The chain links TRBV2 to TRBJ2-3, with D possibly matching TRBD1 (5 bases). The V gene's germline CDR1 is SNHLY and CDR2 FYNNEI. The V end lost 7 bases, the J end lost 4 bases, and 9 bases lay between the germline ends. There are 12 residues in the CDR3. The CDR3 spells CASTDISDTQYF. The CDR3 coding sequence is TGTGCCAGCACGGACATATCAGATACGCAGTATTTT.

This clone has a single count. The V gene is TRBV7-2, the J gene TRBJ1-6, with a possible D match to TRBD1 (6 bases). This CDR3 has 16 residues. V dropped 5 bases and J dropped 14 bases, with 25 bases sitting between them. Germline values: CDR1 SGHTA, CDR2 FQGNSA. For the CDR3, the DNA is TGTGCCAGCAGCCCCAAAACGGGGGGCAGGACTTCGACCCTCCACTTT. Amino acids: CASSPKTGGRTSTLHF. The full variable domain, with the rest looked up from reference TRBV7-2 and TRBJ1-6, is GAGVSQSPSNKVTEKGKDVELRCDPISGHTALYWYRQSLGQGLEFLIYFQGNSAPDKSGLPSDRFSAERTGGSVSTLTIQRTQQEDSAVYLCASSPKTGGRTSTLHFGNGTRLTVT.

CDR3 nucleotides: TGTGCCAGCAGCTTGGGGGATGTGGTTCGGGGCTATGGCTACACCTTC. Amino acids: CASSLGDVVRGYGYTF. The V call is TRBV5-6, the J call TRBJ1-2; no firm D call. CDR1 and CDR2 (germline): SGHDT, YYEEEE. V lost 0 bases to trimming and J lost 4 bases, with 16 bases between them. The CDR3 runs to 16 residues.

This chain connects TRBV5-1 to TRBJ1-2; 7 bases align to TRBD1. Per germline, CDR1 SGHRS and CDR2 YFSETQ. The CDR3 totals 14 residues. After removal of 4 bases from V and 4 bases from J, the junction contained 7 bases not matched to a gene. DNA of the CDR3: TGCGCCAGCAGCCTCAGGGGGGAGGCCTATGGCTACACCTTC. Its protein product is CASSLRGEAYGYTF.

The chain carries TRBV6-6 and TRBJ1-5; TRBD1 might be the D (5 bases). CDR3 length: 14 amino acids. Germline V gene lookup returns CDR1 MNHNY and CDR2 SVGAGI (reference sequence). Trimming removed 5 bases at V and 1 base at J, with 9 bases between. CDR3: CASSTRQSNQPQHF. CDR3 nucleotide sequence: TGTGCCAGCAGTACCCGACAGAGCAATCAGCCCCAGCATTTT.

CDR3: CASSLTTVNNSPLHF. CDR3 sequence (DNA): TGTGCCAGCAGCTTAACTACAGTGAATAATTCACCCCTCCACTTT. The chain couples TRBV7-3 to TRBJ1-6; D call uncertain. Trimming took off 0 bases at V and 5 bases at J, with 8 bases between the two ends. CDR3 length: 15 residues. Per the germline V gene, CDR1 is SGHTA and CDR2 is FQGTGA.

The genes are TRBV19 and TRBJ2-5; 14 nucleotides align to TRBD2. The CDR3 covers 16 residues. The J segment lost 6 bases and the V segment lost 3 bases, leaving 6 bases of the junction unmatched. In germline, CDR1 is LNHDA, CDR2 SQIVND (reference sequence). The CDR3 spells CASSIGLAGGGQTQYF. The CDR3 region has the DNA TGTGCCAGTAGTATTGGACTAGCGGGAGGTGGACAGACCCAGTACTTC.

The V gene is TRBV11-2, the J gene TRBJ2-5; possibly TRBD1 for D (5 bases). CDR3 size: 14 residues. Germline V gives CDR1 SGHAT, CDR2 FQNNGV. Trimming removed 2 bases at V and 5 bases at J, with 12 bases between. DNA of the CDR3: TGTGCCAGCAGCTTAACAGGATTGGGGGAGACCCAGTACTTC. Protein product: CASSLTGLGETQYF.

J is TRBJ1-4 and V is TRBV5-5; D unclear. CDR3 size: 13 residues. Germline V CDR1 and CDR2: SGHKS, YYEKEE (reference sequence). The V gene lost 2 bases and the J gene lost 4 bases, with 6 bases spanning the gap. The CDR3, as DNA: TGTGCCAGCAGCTTTGACGGTAATGAAAAACTGTTTTTT. Amino acid sequence: CASSFDGNEKLFF.

The chain is built from TRBV6-6 and TRBJ2-1; D unclear. Germline V gene lookup returns CDR1 MNHNY and CDR2 SVGAGI (reference sequence). CDR3 length: 15 amino acids. V dropped 0 bases and J dropped 8 bases, with 14 bases sitting between them. CDR3 residues: CASSYSRLEAHEQFF. CDR3 in DNA: TGTGCCAGCAGTTACTCGAGGCTAGAGGCACATGAGCAGTTCTTC.

The chain's CDR3 is CASTDRNANYGYTF. In DNA, the CDR3 is TGTGCCAGTACAGACAGGAACGCTAACTATGGCTACACCTTC. The V and J genes are TRBV19 and TRBJ1-2, with a weak D call TRBD1 (6 bases). V was pared by 7 bases and J by 0 bases, with 12 bases between. The CDR3 is 14 amino acids. Germline CDR1 LNHDA, CDR2 SQIVND (reference sequence). Together with reference TRBV19 and TRBJ1-2, the CDR3 gives the full variable domain: DGGITQSPKYLFRKEGQNVTLSCEQNLNHDAMYWYRQDPGQGLRLIYYSQIVNDFQKGDIAEGYSVSREKKESFPLTVTSAQKNPTAFYLCASTDRNANYGYTFGSGTRLTVV.

This chain joins TRBV27 and TRBJ2-3, with D perhaps TRBD1 or TRBD2 (5 bases each). From germline, CDR1 is MNHEY and CDR2 SMNVEV (reference sequence). The CDR3 contains 14 residues. Trimming shortened V by 3 bases and J by 6 bases, and 13 bases separated the two germline ends. As DNA, the CDR3 is TGTGCCAGCAGTTTGGGGTCAGGGACCGATACGCAGTATTTT. It encodes CASSLGSGTDTQYF.

V usage is TRBV6-5 and J usage is TRBJ2-7, with TRBD2 as a possible D gene (5 bases). V was clipped by 5 bases and J by 3 bases, with 17 bases between them. This CDR3 comprises 15 residues. CDR1 and CDR2 (germline): MNHEY, SVGAGI. The CDR3 here is CASSPEGTRLYEQYF. Here the CDR3 DNA reads TGTGCCAGCAGTCCCGAGGGTACCCGACTCTACGAGCAGTACTTC.

This clone has only one observation. V is TRBV19 and J is TRBJ2-3; D is uncertain. CDR3 length equals 15 residues. Germline V gives CDR1 LNHDA, CDR2 SQIVND (reference sequence). Trimming cost V 3 bases and J 2 bases, with 12 bases left between them. This chain's CDR3 is CASSIDGGSTDTQYF. CDR3 bases: TGTGCCAGTAGTATTGATGGCGGATCCACAGATACGCAGTATTTT.

This chain joins TRBV7-8 and TRBJ2-2; 8 bases map to TRBD1. V was pared by 5 bases and J by 1 base, with 12 bases of the junction left unmatched. This CDR3 has 18 amino acids. The germline CDR1 and CDR2 sequences are SGHVS and FQNEAQ. CDR3 sequence: CASSLNNNRGMNTGELFF. CDR3 DNA: TGTGCCAGCAGCCTAAATAATAACAGGGGGATGAACACCGGGGAGCTGTTTTTT.

The rearrangement uses TRBV18 and TRBJ2-5; D might be TRBD1 or TRBD2, each matching 5 bases. This CDR3 is built from 13 residues. Germline CDR1 and CDR2: KGHSH and LQKENI. Trimming pared 5 bases from V and 4 bases from J, leaving 11 bases between. The CDR3 sequence is CASSIRDGETQYF. The CDR3 DNA sequence: TGTGCCAGCTCAATCAGGGACGGAGAGACCCAGTACTTC.

DNA of the CDR3: TGTGCCAGCTCACCATGGACAGGGGCTAACACTGAAGCTTTCTTT. Protein: CASSPWTGANTEAFF. J is TRBJ1-1 and V is TRBV18, with 9 bases matching TRBD1. This CDR3 comprises 15 residues. V dropped 2 bases and J dropped 2; count of bases not matched to a gene: 3. Germline loops: CDR1 KGHSH, CDR2 LQKENI.

On this clone: A junction boundary mismatches the germline segment, possibly from a read error. The V gene is TRBV7-7, the J gene TRBJ2-7; the D call may be TRBD1 or TRBD2 (6 bases each). Looked up from germline, CDR1 is SSHAT and CDR2 is FNYEAQ (reference sequence). The CDR3 consists of 15 residues. The CDR3 DNA follows: TGTGCTAGCAGCTTAGGAGGGGGAAACTCCTACGAGCAGTACTTC. Translated, it gives CASSLGGGNSYEQYF.

The chain uses TRBV18 and TRBJ2-7; D remains unclear. V gave up 4 bases and J gave up 2 bases, with 9 bases separating them. The CDR3 sequence is 13 residues long. Germline-derived CDR1 and CDR2 are KGHSH and LQKENI. DNA of the CDR3: TGTGCCAGCTCACTATCGGAAACCTACGAGCAGTACTTC. The encoded protein is CASSLSETYEQYF.

This chain connects TRBV27 to TRBJ1-2; D possibly corresponds to TRBD1 (6 bases). The ends were cut back, 2 bases at V and 6 bases at J, with 13 bases in the middle. Germline-derived CDR1 and CDR2 are MNHEY and SMNVEV (reference sequence). This CDR3 has 14 residues. CDR3 bases: TGTGCCAGCAGTTTACGGGGGGGCCCCGATGGCTACACCTTC. Encoded protein: CASSLRGGPDGYTF.

The rearrangement joins TRBV7-9 to TRBJ2-7; D uncertain. This CDR3 spans 13 amino acids. The germline V gene has CDR1 SEHNR and CDR2 FQNEAQ (reference sequence). Between the trimmed V and J ends, which lost 3 bases and 1 base, there was a span of 7 bases. The CDR3 bases are TGTGCCAGCAGCTTCGAGTGGTCCTACGAGCAGTACTTC. Its translation is CASSFEWSYEQYF.

This clone was found once. The chain recombines TRBV10-3 with TRBJ1-2; D is undetermined. The germline V gene encodes CDR1 ENHRY and CDR2 SYGVKD. Trimming shortened V by 3 bases and J by 8 bases, and 13 bases separated the two germline ends. There are 13 residues in the CDR3. CDR3 nucleotide sequence: TGTGCCATCAGTGAATTCCCCAAGGCGGGCTACACCTTC. Protein: CAISEFPKAGYTF.

V usage is TRBV4-1 and J usage is TRBJ1-4; the D gene is possibly TRBD1 (5 bases). The CDR3 covers 14 residues. Germline V gene sequence: CDR1 MGHRA, CDR2 YSYEKL. The V end was cut by 1 base, the J end by 6 bases, with 9 bases between. The CDR3 coding sequence is TGCGCCAGCAGCCAAGTGTCGACAGATGAAAAACTGTTTTTT. This encodes CASSQVSTDEKLFF.

This clone was recorded a few times. The chain employs TRBV6-4 and TRBJ1-4; 9 nucleotides match TRBD1. CDR1 and CDR2 from the germline V gene are MRHNA and SNTAGT. Losses at the gene ends were 8 bases for V and 8 bases for J; bases not matched to a gene: 6. There are 13 residues in the CDR3. CDR3 bases: TGTGCCAGCGAGGGACAGGGTCACGAAAAACTGTTTTTT. Its protein is CASEGQGHEKLFF.

This clone appeared once. The chain uses TRBV28 and TRBJ1-6; no clear D gene. This CDR3 is built from 16 residues. Germline lookup yields CDR1 MDHEN and CDR2 SYDVKM. V gave up 1 base and J gave up 7 bases, with 14 bases separating them. The CDR3 spells CASSLSGPEINSPLHF. The CDR3 nucleotides are TGTGCCAGCAGTTTATCTGGGCCTGAAATCAATTCACCCCTCCACTTT.

This chain uses TRBV7-2 with TRBJ2-3, with D perhaps TRBD2 (5 bases). This CDR3 region has 16 residues. Trimming left V 5 bases short and J 0 bases short, with 15 bases between. Per the germline V gene, CDR1 is SGHTA and CDR2 is FQGNSA. The chain's CDR3 is CASSPAGGPSTDTQYF. The CDR3 DNA reads TGTGCCAGCAGCCCCGCGGGCGGGCCGAGCACAGATACGCAGTATTTT.